Presented here are 7 T cell receptor beta chains from one specimen sequenced in a study of CXCR3-negative and CXCR3-positive naive CD8 T cells. These receptors have no identified antigens. Whole-study findings and limits: Comparison of naive cells showed more hydrophobic TRB CDR3s in CXCR3-positive than in CXCR3-negative naive cells.

Libraries were UMI-labeled 5' RACE TRB cDNA. TCRdb reprocessed the 5' RACE reads, with one entry per CDR3 protein and no DNA. The sample has under 150,000 distinct CDR3 sequences, and its top ten clones hold 0.5% to 0.6%. The specimen sequenced was naive CXCR3+ CD8+ T cells from blood. As to subset: CD45RO-CCR7+CD27+CD95- naive CD8+ T cells expressing CXCR3 (TNR3+). The receptors were gathered from a human donor in good health. Some clones in this sample may be carry-over from other donors' samples.

V gene TRBV7-9 combines with J gene TRBJ2-2; the D call from TCRdb, TRBD1, cannot be confirmed without DNA. The CDR3 sequence is 16 residues long. Germline V gene sequence: CDR1 SEHNR, CDR2 FQNEAQ (reference sequence). CDR3 in amino acids: CASSLTGGGPTGELFF.

The chain couples TRBV12-3 or TRBV12-4 to TRBJ2-5; TCRdb reports TRBD2, a call that lacks DNA to check it against. The CDR3 covers 16 residues. CDR3 amino acids: CASSLSGSRFQETQYF.

The chain joins TRBV11-2 to TRBJ2-1; TCRdb's D call of TRBD1 is untestable without DNA. The CDR3 loop spans 15 amino acids. CDR1 is SGHAT, CDR2 FQNNGV, per germline. The CDR3 spells CASSPQDGLYNEQFF. Complete variable domain (other parts from reference TRBV11-2 and TRBJ2-1): EAGVAQSPRYKIIEKRQSVAFWCNPISGHATLYWYQQILGQGPKLLIQFQNNGVVDDSQLPKDRFSAERLKGVDSTLKIQPAKLEDSAVYLCASSPQDGLYNEQFFGPGTRLTVL.

V and J are TRBV7-9 and TRBJ2-1; TCRdb's D gene call, TRBD2, goes unchecked for lack of DNA. CDR3 size: 14 residues. Per germline, CDR1 SEHNR and CDR2 FQNEAQ (reference sequence). The CDR3 protein is CASSLLAGGNEQFF.

The chain employs TRBV15 and TRBJ1-2; TCRdb calls TRBD1, which cannot be checked without DNA. The germline V gene encodes CDR1 LNHNV and CDR2 YYDKDF (reference sequence). This CDR3 comprises 15 residues. This chain's CDR3 is CATRGGEEWGHGYTF.

The chain joins TRBV5-1 to TRBJ2-7; TCRdb proposes TRBD1, but this gene call is untestable without DNA. Germline V lookup: CDR1 SGHRS, CDR2 YFSETQ. The CDR3 totals 13 residues. Here the CDR3 reads CASSPLGAYEQYF.

The chain combines TRBV29-1 with TRBJ2-2; TCRdb reports TRBD2, a call that lacks DNA to check it against. Germline V CDR1 and CDR2: SQVTM, ANQGSEA. The CDR3 contains 15 residues. The CDR3 loop reads CSVEEGRGNTGELFF.